This record covers a single TCR beta chain. The sample belongs to a study of cytomegalovirus exposure and HLA in healthy donors. Use of 60 Vbeta and 13 Jbeta primers characterized the PCR. The repertoire was sequenced with immunoSEQ multiplex PCR; TCRdb's copy has only in-frame clones and lacks some. This table holds approximately 240,000 clones, just under 85% found once. V lost 0 bases and J 8 bases, leaving 7 bases between the germline ends. Germline V lookup: CDR1 MNHEY, CDR2 SVGAGI. The CDR3 runs 13 residues. The rearrangement links TRBV6-5 to TRBJ1-4; D is unclear. The receptor's source is a woman aged 40 to 50 in good health and CMV-seronegative. What was sequenced was PBMCs. The CDR3 reads CASSYSVEEKLFF. In DNA form, the CDR3 reads TGTGCCAGCAGTTACTCGGTCGAGGAAAAACTGTTTTTT.